A single sample is the source of the 17 T cell receptor beta chains below, sequenced in a study of CD8 T cells in ankylosing spondylitis (TCRdb year 2017). What the study reported, not specific to this receptor: Blood from ankylosing spondylitis patients appeared to be characterized by a TCR beta motif made up of several highly homologous amino acid variants.

Their specific antigens are unknown. Libraries were built with 5' RACE. The instrument given in TCRdb is Illumina HiSeq 2500. The public reads were run again by TCRdb, first through fastp at Q25 and then through MiXCR, and only productive beta chains were kept. When rows share a CDR3 protein, they turn into one entry using the most common DNA and genes. For this sample the table gives some 840,000 distinct CDR3 sequences, of which 12% were detected only once. The ten largest clones capture around 0.51% of the sample. What was sequenced was blood, either unsorted or a sorted T cell fraction (not recorded which). These receptors all stem from a male donor with ankylosing spondylitis.

This clonotype was seen a handful of times. This chain uses TRBV24-1 with TRBJ2-1; no reliable D call. Between the trimmed V and J ends, which lost 8 bases and 9 bases, there was a span of 13 bases. Germline CDR1 reads KGHDR; CDR2 reads SFDVKD. CDR3 length: 12 amino acids. CDR3 loop: CATKGWKGEQFF. In nucleotides, the CDR3 is TGTGCCACCAAAGGGTGGAAAGGTGAGCAGTTCTTC.

The J gene is TRBJ1-2, the V gene TRBV6-2 or TRBV6-3; TRBD1 matches at 8 bases. CDR3 length: 14 amino acids. Germline values: CDR1 MNHEY, CDR2 SVGEGT. Unmatched junction bases numbered 2, after V lost 0 bases and J lost 5 bases. As DNA, the CDR3 is TGTGCCAGCAGTTACTCGGACAGGGATTATGGCTACACCTTC. This gives the protein CASSYSDRDYGYTF.

This clonotype was seen more than once but under ten times. The chain is built from TRBV28 and TRBJ1-1; perhaps TRBD1 as D (5 bases). The CDR3 length is 11 residues. V dropped 8 bases and J dropped 4 bases, with 8 bases sitting between them. Germline V gene data show CDR1 as MDHEN and CDR2 as SYDVKM. The CDR3 bases are TGTGCCAGCCTAAGGGGCACTGAAGCTTTCTTT. Amino acids: CASLRGTEAFF.

This clonotype was seen many times. J is TRBJ2-7 and V is TRBV5-1, with 9 bases lining up with TRBD1. The V segment lost 4 bases and the J segment 4 bases; nucleotides outside the gene matches: 9. Germline assignment: CDR1 SGHRS and CDR2 YFSETQ. CDR3 length: 15 amino acids. In nucleotides, the CDR3 is TGCGCCAGCAGCCTTGGCGGGACAGGGACTTACGAGCAGTACTTC. It yields the protein CASSLGGTGTYEQYF.

The chain carries TRBV6-5 and TRBJ2-7; D is unresolved. The germline CDR1 and CDR2 sequences are MNHEY and SVGAGI. Trimming took off 2 bases at V and 4 bases at J, with 18 bases between the two ends. The CDR3 totals 16 residues. This CDR3 reads CASSYLLSRRNYEQYF. The DNA of the CDR3 is TGTGCCAGCAGTTACCTATTGTCCAGGAGAAATTACGAGCAGTACTTC.

This clonotype showed up just a few times. CDR3 region: CASSLLARGNNQPQHF. The CDR3 region has the DNA TGTGCCAGCAGTTTATTGGCCAGGGGAAACAATCAGCCCCAGCATTTT. The V and J genes are TRBV27 and TRBJ1-5, with D perhaps TRBD1 (6 bases). The CDR3 runs to 16 residues. The germline V gene has CDR1 MNHEY and CDR2 SMNVEV (reference sequence). V was cut by 1 base and J by 3 bases, with 13 bases left in between.

This clonotype was found a few times. This sequence joins TRBV12-3 or TRBV12-4 and TRBJ2-2; D is ambiguous. Deletions cut 6 bases from V and 0 bases from J, with 8 bases between. This CDR3 is 14 amino acids long. The CDR3: CASRQNANTGELFF. CDR3 sequence (DNA): TGTGCCAGCAGACAGAACGCGAACACCGGGGAGCTGTTTTTT.

This clonotype has just a few counts. The chain is built from TRBV5-1 and TRBJ1-1; a possible D gene is TRBD1 (5 bases). The CDR3 contains 16 residues. Germline V gives CDR1 SGHRS, CDR2 YFSETQ. V lost 4 bases, J lost 0 bases, and 16 bases lay in between. The CDR3 nucleotides read TGCGCCAGCAGCACCGGGGCAGGAGCGATGAACACTGAAGCTTTCTTT. It is translated as CASSTGAGAMNTEAFF.

This clonotype was found a few times. The rearrangement links TRBV7-3 to TRBJ1-5; maybe TRBD1 (5 bases). The V gene's germline CDR1 is SGHTA and CDR2 FQGTGA. The CDR3 is 17 amino acids. Trimming took off 4 bases at V and 2 bases at J, with 18 bases between the two ends. CDR3 sequence: CASSCLLRDGGNQPQHF. CDR3 DNA sequence: TGTGCCAGCAGCTGCCTACTCCGGGACGGGGGCAATCAGCCCCAGCATTTT.

This clonotype has more than one count but fewer than ten. This chain uses TRBV10-3 with TRBJ2-3, with 9 bases lining up with TRBD1. CDR1 ENHRY and CDR2 SYGVKD come from the germline V gene. V lost 4 bases, J lost 2 bases, and 16 bases stayed unmatched. The CDR3 has 19 residues. CDR3 nucleotide sequence: TGTGCCATCAGTGTTTCCCTCTCCCGGGACAGGGTGATCACAGATACGCAGTATTTT. This encodes CAISVSLSRDRVITDTQYF.

This clonotype was found many times. The V call is TRBV7-2, the J call TRBJ2-4; TRBD2 might be the D (5 bases). Germline V gene lookup returns CDR1 SGHTA and CDR2 FQGNSA. The CDR3 spans 15 residues. Trimming took off 1 base at V and 0 bases at J, with 7 bases between the two ends. The CDR3 DNA is TGTGCCAGCAGCTTAGGGGGAGAAGCCAAAAACATTCAGTACTTC. This translates into CASSLGGEAKNIQYF. The full variable domain, completed using reference TRBV7-2 and TRBJ2-4, is GAGVSQSPSNKVTEKGKDVELRCDPISGHTALYWYRQSLGQGLEFLIYFQGNSAPDKSGLPSDRFSAERTGGSVSTLTIQRTQQEDSAVYLCASSLGGEAKNIQYFGAGTRLSVL.

This chain connects TRBV28 to TRBJ2-3, with D possibly TRBD1 on 6 matching bases. The ends were cut back, 5 bases at V and 0 bases at J, with 12 bases in the middle. Germline V CDR1 and CDR2: MDHEN, SYDVKM. The CDR3 is 15 amino acids. CDR3 protein: CASSVGQPSTDTQYF. The CDR3 nucleotides are TGTGCCAGCAGTGTGGGACAACCTAGCACAGATACGCAGTATTTT.

The rearrangement joins TRBV28 to TRBJ2-5; maybe TRBD1 (5 bases). Per the germline V gene, CDR1 is MDHEN and CDR2 is SYDVKM. V gave up 0 bases and J gave up 5 bases, with 10 bases separating them. The CDR3 covers 14 residues. CDR3: CASSLWQGGETQYF. CDR3 sequence (DNA): TGTGCCAGCAGTTTATGGCAGGGTGGGGAGACCCAGTACTTC. Full variable domain (outside the CDR3, taken from reference TRBV28 and TRBJ2-5): DVKVTQSSRYLVKRTGEKVFLECVQDMDHENMFWYRQDPGLGLRLIYFSYDVKMKEKGDIPEGYSVSREKKERFSLILESASTNQTSMYLCASSLWQGGETQYFGPGTRLLVL.

This clonotype appeared a few times. This chain uses TRBV19 with TRBJ2-4, with TRBD1 matching over 8 bases. With 4 bases clipped from V and 4 bases from J, the junction kept 12 bases outside the gene matches. In germline, CDR1 is LNHDA, CDR2 SQIVND (reference sequence). This CDR3 spans 17 amino acids. CDR3 in amino acids: CASSKPRTGSTKNIQYF. CDR3 DNA sequence: TGTGCCAGTAGTAAACCCCGGACAGGGTCCACAAAAAACATTCAGTACTTC.

In this sample, this clonotype turned up a few times. The chain links TRBV20-1 to TRBJ2-3; 9 bases agree with TRBD2. CDR3 length: 12 amino acids. Germline assignment: CDR1 DFQATT and CDR2 SNEGSKA (reference sequence). The CDR3 coding sequence is TGCATTAGCGGGGGTGTCACAGATACGCAGTATTTT. Protein sequence: CISGGVTDTQYF.

The chain joins TRBV7-3 to TRBJ2-5, with D maybe TRBD2 (6 bases). Germline V gene lookup returns CDR1 SGHTA and CDR2 FQGTGA. V lost 1 base to trimming and J lost 5 bases, with 14 bases between them. There are 15 residues in the CDR3. The CDR3 is CASSLRSGGSETQYF. As DNA, the CDR3 is TGTGCCAGCAGCTTAAGGTCAGGAGGGTCGGAGACCCAGTACTTC. The variable domain in full, with the rest retrieved from reference TRBV7-3 and TRBJ2-5, is GAGVSQTPSNKVTEKGKYVELRCDPISGHTALYWYRQSLGQGPEFLIYFQGTGAADDSGLPNDRFFAVRPEGSVSTLKIQRTERGDSAVYLCASSLRSGGSETQYFGPGTRLLVL.

This clonotype was found a few times. This sequence joins TRBV5-1 and TRBJ2-2, with TRBD1 identical over 7 bases. This CDR3 has 17 amino acids. CDR1 and CDR2 (germline): SGHRS, YFSETQ. V lost 1 base to trimming and J lost 0 bases; unmatched junction nucleotides: 6. The CDR3 protein is CASSLISGTANTGELFF. The CDR3 nucleotides read TGCGCCAGCAGCTTGATAAGTGGGACAGCGAACACCGGGGAGCTGTTTTTT. The full variable domain, in which reference TRBV5-1 and TRBJ2-2 provide the parts outside the CDR3, is KAGVTQTPRYLIKTRGQQVTLSCSPISGHRSVSWYQQTPGQGLQFLFEYFSETQRNKGNFPGRFSGRQFSNSRSEMNVSTLELGDSALYLCASSLISGTANTGELFFGEGSRLTVL.